This passage covers 3 T cell receptor beta chains from one sample sequenced in a study of control samples from healthy donors and cancer patients (dated by TCRdb to between 2020 and 2021). The library was made by the immunoSEQ multiplex PCR assay. What TCRdb holds here is the immuneACCESS table cut down to in-frame rearrangements. Part of the clones is not present; checked against another copy, under half of the missing clones reflect an unresolved V gene, and the others are unexplained. For this sample there are 100,000 to 150,000 clones; 80% to 95% appear just once. Jointly, the top ten make up less than 6% of the sample. The sequencing input was blood. These receptors all stem from a man between 18 and 29 years old in good health.

The gene calls are TRBV13 and TRBJ2-3, with D uncertain. Looked up from germline, CDR1 is PRHDT and CDR2 is FYEKMQ (reference sequence). The V and J ends lost 5 bases and 6 bases respectively, with 12 bases between them. The CDR3 runs to 13 residues. CDR3: CASSLLPRDTQYF. The CDR3 DNA follows: TGTGCCAGCAGCCTCCTACCAAGGGATACGCAGTATTTT. The variable domain in full, completed from reference TRBV13 and TRBJ2-3, reads AAGVIQSPRHLIKEKRETATLKCYPIPRHDTVYWYQQGPGQDPQFLISFYEKMQSDKGSIPDRFSAQQFSDYHSELNMSSLELGDSALYFCASSLLPRDTQYFGPGTRLTVL.

J is TRBJ2-6 and V is TRBV10-3; 12 bases line up with TRBD1. This CDR3 comprises 18 residues. From germline, CDR1 is ENHRY and CDR2 SYGVKD. Unmatched junction bases numbered 7, after V lost 5 bases and J lost 2 bases. CDR3 loop: CAISKTGTGGAGANVLTF. The CDR3 nucleotides are TGTGCCATCAGTAAAACCGGGACAGGGGGCGCTGGGGCCAACGTCCTGACTTTC.

CDR3 sequence: CASSTPGGGGNEQFF. As DNA, the CDR3 is TGTGCCAGCAGCACCCCAGGGGGGGGAGGCAATGAGCAGTTCTTC. The V call is TRBV13, the J call TRBJ2-1; D may be TRBD1 or TRBD2 (7 bases each). The germline gives CDR1 PRHDT, CDR2 FYEKMQ (reference sequence). Trimming cost V 5 bases and J 6 bases, with 17 bases left between them. This CDR3 spans 15 amino acids.